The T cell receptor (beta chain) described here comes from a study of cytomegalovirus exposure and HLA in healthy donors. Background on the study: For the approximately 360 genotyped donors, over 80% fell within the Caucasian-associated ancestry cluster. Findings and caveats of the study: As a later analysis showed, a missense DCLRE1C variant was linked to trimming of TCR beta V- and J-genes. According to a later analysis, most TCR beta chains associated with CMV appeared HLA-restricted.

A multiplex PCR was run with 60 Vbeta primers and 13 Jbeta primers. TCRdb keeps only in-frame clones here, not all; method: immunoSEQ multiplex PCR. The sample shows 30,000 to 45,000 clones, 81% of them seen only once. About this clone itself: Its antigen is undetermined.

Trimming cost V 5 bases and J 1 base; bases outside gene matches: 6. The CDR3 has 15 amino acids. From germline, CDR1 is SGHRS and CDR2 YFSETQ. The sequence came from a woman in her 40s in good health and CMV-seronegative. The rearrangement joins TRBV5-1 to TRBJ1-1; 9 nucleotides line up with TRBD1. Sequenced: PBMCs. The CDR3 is CASSRTGVANTEAFF. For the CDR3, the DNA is TGCGCCAGCAGTAGGACAGGGGTGGCGAACACTGAAGCTTTCTTT. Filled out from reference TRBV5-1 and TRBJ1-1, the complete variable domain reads KAGVTQTPRYLIKTRGQQVTLSCSPISGHRSVSWYQQTPGQGLQFLFEYFSETQRNKGNFPGRFSGRQFSNSRSEMNVSTLELGDSALYLCASSRTGVANTEAFFGQGTRLTVV.